This record covers a single TCR beta chain. It lacks a known antigen. No much larger clonotype is one base removed from it; base qualities were not supplied. These data come from a study of blood T cell repertoires in COVID-19 (dated by TCRdb to the early 2020s). In terms of the full investigation: Samples covering the acute and convalescent phases of COVID-19 were provided by collaborators in the United States, Italy and Spain. Nearly every sample came with metadata listing a de-identified subject ID, COVID-19 status, age in years and sex. The repertoires were released in a freely available public database intended as a resource for research on the immune response to SARS-CoV-2. Samples were obtained from the ongoing ImmuneRACE study (first 160 participants) and from 1,200 or so subjects provided by 6 global collaborators. The material from the prospective study consisted of cDNA or gDNA derived from T cells, B-cell-depleted T cells, or PBMCs. Where available, HLA class I and class II types were taken from metadata supplied by the sample provider and were not determined by assay-based typing. Subjects who had been exposed to COVID-19, were actively infected with it, or had recovered from it provided the deeply sampled blood TCRbeta repertoires that made up the dataset. Broader findings and caveats from the paper: The amount of clinical and demographic metadata varied by source and participant and was provided uncurated.

TCRbeta CDR3 regions were amplified from genomic DNA by means of the immunoSEQ Assay, a bias-controlled multiplex PCR. In the original analysis: Nucleated cell counts per sample were estimated from amplification of reference gene primers within the assay. To quantify the absolute abundance of each unique TCRbeta CDR3 rearrangement, sequence reads were collapsed and filtered. For each sample, productive Simpson clonality was calculated as the square root of Simpson's diversity index over productive rearrangements. Held by TCRdb, this immuneACCESS table contains in-frame sequences only and omits some clones. Under half of the omission traces to an unresolved V gene where checked; the cause of the rest is unknown. D and trimming were read from the DNA, whereas the V and J calls and clone size are those reported in that table. The sample records 300,000 to 350,000 clones, approximately 91% of which are singletons. 1% of the sample is in the top ten clones.

In the prospective study, participants were roughly 18 to 95 years old, resided in about two dozen geographic areas of the United States, and were enrolled through a virtual design. To assign participants to cohorts, the prospective study relied on clinical history that participants themselves reported in a screening survey and a study questionnaire. A participant counted as exposed if, within 2 weeks of entering the study, that participant had been in contact with someone who had a PCR-confirmed or clinician-diagnosed COVID-19 case. Each participant in the prospective study had whole blood, serum and a nasopharyngeal or oropharyngeal swab collected by mobile phlebotomists. Over a roughly two-month period, participants in the prospective study had the option of providing additional blood draws and questionnaires. Blood samples from the prospective study were shipped frozen or at room temperature prior to DNA extraction.

The CDR3 runs 14 amino acids, cysteine and phenylalanine included. The retained sequence is limited to the CDR3, 42 bases, with the frame set at the first base. The germline V gene provides CDR1 MNHEY and CDR2 SVGAGI. V lost 2 bases and J lost 9 bases; the stretch between them is 11 bases long. The chain employs TRBV6-5 and TRBJ1-6; confidence is insufficient to name the D gene. The sequencing input was PBMCs or T cells enriched from blood (not recorded which). This clonotype was sampled from a woman between 25 and 40 years old who had been exposed to COVID-19. The DNA sequence is given as TGTGCCAGCAGTTACCTCGGAGAGAGTTCACCCCTCCACTTT. Translated, it gives CASSYLGESSPLHF.